This passage covers 28 T cell receptor beta chains from one sample sequenced in a study of blood T cells in healthy people across ages. It was with a sample-barcoded 5' primer and a J-beta primer mix that a second PCR of roughly 7 to 11 cycles was run. TCRdb recomputed calls from the 5' RACE reads with MiXCR, one row per CDR3 protein. The table shows about 1 million distinct CDR3 sequences, with under 45% occurring only once. The sequenced material came from blood. The source of these receptors is a woman aged 60 to 75 in good health.

A word on this clonotype: One junction end does not reproduce the germline sequence, and a read error may be involved. This chain links TRBV7-9 with TRBJ2-3; TRBD2 matches at 7 bases. Germline V lookup: CDR1 SEHNR, CDR2 FQNEAQ (reference sequence). The CDR3 runs to 14 residues. DNA of the CDR3: TGTGCCGGCAGCTTTGGCGGGAGTGCAGATACGCAGTATTTT. It specifies CAGSFGGSADTQYF. Together with reference TRBV7-9 and TRBJ2-3, the CDR3 gives the full variable domain: DTGVSQNPRHKITKRGQNVTFRCDPISEHNRLYWYRQTLGQGPEFLTYFQNEAQLEKSRLLSDRFSAERPKGSFSTLEIQRTEQGDSAMYLCAGSFGGSADTQYFGPGTRLTVL.

This chain uses TRBV29-1 with TRBJ2-5; TRBD1 matches 9 bases. CDR3 length: 14 residues. Germline V gene data show CDR1 as SQVTM and CDR2 as ANQGSEA. The V segment lost 0 bases and the J segment 11 bases; nucleotides outside the gene matches: 10. The CDR3 region has the DNA TGCAGCGTTGAAGATACGGGACAGGGTAATGAGCAGTACTTC. It specifies CSVEDTGQGNEQYF. Combining the CDR3 with reference TRBV29-1 and TRBJ2-5 gives the whole variable domain SAVISQKPSRDICQRGTSLTIQCQVDSQVTMMFWYRQQPGQSLTLIATANQGSEATYESGFVIDKFPISRPNLTFSTLTVSNMSPEDSSIYLCSVEDTGQGNEQYFGPGTRLLVL.

The chain recombines TRBV25-1 with TRBJ2-3, with D unresolved. The CDR3 has 13 amino acids. The V gene's germline CDR1 is MGHDK and CDR2 SYGVNS. V was cut by 3 bases and J by 3 bases, with 7 bases left in between. The CDR3 bases are TGTGCCAGCAGTGATCGGCGAACAGATACGCAGTATTTT. Protein product: CASSDRRTDTQYF.

This chain joins TRBV29-1 and TRBJ1-5; D is undetermined. The CDR3 sequence is 15 residues long. CDR1 SQVTM and CDR2 ANQGSEA come from the germline V gene. V gave up 6 bases and J gave up 5 bases, with 20 bases separating them. CDR3 bases: TGCAGCGTAGCCACGGGCGCCGGCCACGATCAGCCCCAGCATTTT. Translating it yields CSVATGAGHDQPQHF.

V and J are TRBV12-3 or TRBV12-4 and TRBJ2-1; TRBD2 aligns across 7 bases. The CDR3 covers 15 residues. The J segment lost 2 bases and the V segment lost 5 bases, leaving 6 bases of the junction unmatched. The CDR3: CASSELATTYNEQFF. Written as DNA, the CDR3 is TGTGCCAGCAGTGAACTAGCGACCACCTACAATGAGCAGTTCTTC.

The chain recombines TRBV7-9 with TRBJ2-5, with D possibly called TRBD1 or TRBD2 (6 bases each). CDR3 length equals 17 residues. Looked up from germline, CDR1 is SEHNR and CDR2 is FQNEAQ (reference sequence). The V end was cut by 0 bases, the J end by 1 base, with 15 bases between. CDR3 region: CASSLAGGPRSQETQYF. The CDR3 DNA reads as TGTGCCAGCAGCTTAGCGGGGGGCCCCCGCAGCCAAGAGACCCAGTACTTC. Full variable domain (rest looked up from reference TRBV7-9 and TRBJ2-5): DTGVSQNPRHKITKRGQNVTFRCDPISEHNRLYWYRQTLGQGPEFLTYFQNEAQLEKSRLLSDRFSAERPKGSFSTLEIQRTEQGDSAMYLCASSLAGGPRSQETQYFGPGTRLLVL.

This clonotype was seen a handful of times. The chain has TRBV6-5 and TRBJ1-2; possible D gene TRBD1, 6 bases. The CDR3 covers 12 residues. Deletions cut 6 bases from V and 8 bases from J, with 13 bases between. The germline gives CDR1 MNHEY, CDR2 SVGAGI. Here the CDR3 reads CASRADSDGYTF. As DNA, the CDR3 is TGTGCCAGCAGGGCGGACAGTGACGGCTACACCTTC.

In its sample, this clonotype was seen a few times. V and J are TRBV4-1 and TRBJ2-1, with D maybe TRBD1 (5 bases). CDR1 is MGHRA, CDR2 YSYEKL, per germline. The V and J ends lost 1 base and 7 bases respectively, with 8 bases between them. The CDR3 is 13 residues long. CDR3 sequence: CASSQVSGNEQFF. CDR3 DNA sequence: TGCGCCAGCAGCCAAGTTTCAGGGAATGAGCAGTTCTTC.

A few counts support this clonotype. V is TRBV5-1 and J is TRBJ2-3, with 15 nucleotides matching TRBD2. Germline loops: CDR1 SGHRS, CDR2 YFSETQ. The length of the CDR3 is 19 residues. Unmatched junction bases numbered 7, after V lost 1 base and J lost 1 base. CDR3 in amino acids: CASSLRTSGRARGTDTQYF. DNA of the CDR3: TGCGCCAGCAGCTTGAGGACTAGCGGGAGGGCCAGAGGCACAGATACGCAGTATTTT.

As to this clonotype: Germline is not matched at one junction end, which may reflect a read error. The rearrangement uses TRBV20-1 and TRBJ1-2, with D hard to call. This CDR3 contains 14 residues. Per germline, CDR1 DFQATT and CDR2 SNEGSKA (reference sequence). This CDR3 is CSARGVTGSYGDTF. The CDR3 bases are TGCAGTGCTAGAGGGGTAACGGGGTCATATGGCGACACCTTC.

The genes are TRBV6-6 and TRBJ1-1, with 7 bases that match TRBD1. With 6 bases clipped from V and 5 bases from J, the junction kept 9 bases outside the gene matches. CDR1 is MNHNY, CDR2 SVGAGI, per germline (reference sequence). This CDR3 contains 14 residues. CDR3: CASSQRQGITEAFF. CDR3 in DNA: TGTGCCAGCAGCCAGAGACAGGGTATAACTGAAGCTTTCTTT.

The sample holds a few counts of this clonotype. The chain is built from TRBV6-6 and TRBJ2-1; D remains unclear. Germline CDR1 and CDR2: MNHNY and SVGAGI (reference sequence). The V gene lost 8 bases and the J gene lost 7 bases, with 15 bases spanning the gap. The CDR3 contains 13 residues. DNA of the CDR3: TGTGCCAGCCGAAAGGCAAACGGGAATGAGCAGTTCTTC. It codes for CASRKANGNEQFF.

This chain joins TRBV12-3 or TRBV12-4 and TRBJ2-4; TRBD2 agrees at 13 bases. V trimming: 3 bases; J trimming: 6 bases; junction bases outside the gene matches: 5. CDR3 length: 16 amino acids. CDR3 loop: CASSFLTSGRGNIQYF. The CDR3 region has the DNA TGTGCCAGCAGTTTCTTAACTAGCGGGAGGGGAAACATTCAGTACTTC.

Notes on this clonotype: This may be a read error, as it is one base from a much larger clone. J is TRBJ2-4 and V is TRBV12-3 or TRBV12-4; possibly TRBD2 for D (6 bases). The DNA end is a closer match to TRBJ2-7, so the J assignment may be wrong. This CDR3 spans 14 amino acids. The CDR3 DNA sequence: TGTGCCAGCAGTTCGGGGTGGGGGAGGAGCGAGCAGTACTTC. Translating it yields CASSSGWGRSEQYF.

Remarks on this clonotype: An end of the junction does not agree with germline; a read error may underlie this. The chain links TRBV24-1 to TRBJ2-1, with D perhaps TRBD2 (7 bases). The CDR3 is 15 amino acids. Germline V gives CDR1 KGHDR, CDR2 SFDVKD. The DNA for the CDR3 is TGTGCCATCAGTGATTCGGGGGGCTGGGGGAATGAGCAGTTCTTC. This encodes CAISDSGGWGNEQFF.

This clonotype has a handful of counts. V gene TRBV12-3 or TRBV12-4 combines with J gene TRBJ2-7; the match to TRBD1 covers 11 bases. This CDR3 has 14 residues. The J segment lost 2 bases and the V segment lost 7 bases, leaving 4 bases of the junction unmatched. The CDR3 bases are TGTGCCAGCAAGCGGACAGGGGGCCCCTACGAGCAGTACTTC. Protein sequence: CASKRTGGPYEQYF.

The genes are TRBV20-1 and TRBJ2-5; possibly TRBD2 for D (7 bases). CDR1 is DFQATT, CDR2 SNEGSKA, per germline (reference sequence). The CDR3 covers 14 residues. V dropped 0 bases and J dropped 7 bases, with 15 bases sitting between them. Here the CDR3 reads CSARDWGGSGTQYF. The CDR3 DNA sequence: TGCAGTGCTAGAGATTGGGGGGGCTCAGGGACCCAGTACTTC.

The rearrangement joins TRBV6-1 to TRBJ1-5; 9 positions match TRBD1. V shed 2 bases, J shed 4 bases, and the junction held 3 bases outside the gene matches. Germline CDR1 MNHNS, CDR2 SASEGT. The CDR3 is 15 residues long. The CDR3, as DNA: TGTGCCAGCAGTGAAAACAGGGGGCAGAATCAGCCCCAGCATTTT. As protein: CASSENRGQNQPQHF.

The sample holds a few counts of this clonotype. A clone one base away is much larger, so this may be a read error. The chain has TRBV29-1 and TRBJ2-5, with a possible D match to TRBD2 (6 bases). Germline assignment: CDR1 SQVTM and CDR2 ANQGSEA. With 3 bases removed from V and 11 bases from J, the gap between germline ends came to 19 bases. The CDR3 spans 13 residues. CDR3 sequence (DNA): TGCAGCGTTGAGTCCGAGACCGGGACTGAGCAGTACTTC. This translates into CSVESETGTEQYF.

The chain has TRBV29-1 and TRBJ1-2; maybe TRBD1 (6 bases). The CDR3 runs to 12 residues. The V gene's germline CDR1 is SQVTM and CDR2 ANQGSEA. The ends were cut back, 7 bases at V and 3 bases at J, with 12 bases in the middle. CDR3 in amino acids: CSAPDSDYGYTF. The CDR3 bases are TGCAGCGCTCCGGACAGCGACTATGGCTACACCTTC.

This clonotype was seen at least ten times. The CDR3 DNA is TGTGCCAGCAGCCCGGGGACAGCTGGCGGCTACACCTTC. Its translation: CASSPGTAGGYTF. The rearrangement joins TRBV7-3 to TRBJ1-2; 7 nucleotides line up with TRBD1. The CDR3 spans 13 residues. Germline CDR1 is SGHTA and CDR2 is FQGTGA. V was clipped by 5 bases and J by 8 bases; unmatched bases: 8.

The rearrangement uses TRBV7-9 and TRBJ2-1; tentatively, D is TRBD2 (5 bases). The V end was cut by 5 bases, the J end by 0 bases, with 8 bases between. There are 14 residues in the CDR3. The germline gives CDR1 SEHNR, CDR2 FQNEAQ (reference sequence). CDR3 loop: CASSMAGSYNEQFF. DNA of the CDR3: TGTGCCAGCAGCATGGCGGGCTCCTACAATGAGCAGTTCTTC.

This clonotype was counted between two and nine times. The genes are TRBV5-1 and TRBJ2-5; tentatively, D is TRBD2 (6 bases). Germline CDR1 is SGHRS and CDR2 is YFSETQ. This CDR3 is 15 amino acids long. Trimming took 5 bases from V and 3 from J, leaving 17 bases between them. The CDR3 region is CASRPAGGIEETQYF. The CDR3 coding sequence is TGCGCCAGCAGGCCTGCAGGAGGGATCGAAGAGACCCAGTACTTC.

The chain uses TRBV20-1 and TRBJ2-5; TRBD1 or TRBD2 may be the D gene (5 bases each). Germline CDR1 DFQATT, CDR2 SNEGSKA (reference sequence). V shed 6 bases and J shed 4 bases, with 15 bases lying between them. This CDR3 contains 13 residues. The CDR3 reads CSARGASSETQYF. The CDR3 DNA follows: TGCAGTGCCCGAGGGGCTAGCTCAGAGACCCAGTACTTC.

As regards this clonotype: The junction and the germline gene differ at one end; a read error may be behind it. The chain has TRBV7-8 and TRBJ2-7; 7 nucleotides agree with TRBD2. This CDR3 has 14 residues. Germline V gene lookup returns CDR1 SGHVS and CDR2 FQNEAQ. The CDR3 DNA follows: TGCGCCAGCAGCTTTCGAGGGAGGGACGACGAGCAGTACTTC. This gives the protein CASSFRGRDDEQYF.

Comment on this clonotype: The junction departs from the called germline gene at one end, perhaps through a read error. The gene calls are TRBV7-6 and TRBJ2-7; 11 nucleotides agree with TRBD2. The CDR3 consists of 15 residues. Germline V gene lookup returns CDR1 SGHVS and CDR2 FNYEAQ. The CDR3 DNA is TGTGTCAGCAGCTCACGGACTAGCGGGTCCTACGAGCAGTACTTC. It is translated as CVSSSRTSGSYEQYF.

This chain joins TRBV5-1 and TRBJ2-1, with 7 bases lining up with TRBD1. The better agreement between TRBJ2-7 and the DNA end casts doubt on the J call. CDR1 is SGHRS and CDR2 is YFSETQ in the germline V gene. The CDR3 extends over 17 amino acids. Here the CDR3 DNA reads TGCGCCAGCAGCTTGGCAAGGGGGCCGAGCTCCTACAATGAGCAGTACTTC. It codes for CASSLARGPSSYNEQYF.

A few counts support this clonotype. The chain is built from TRBV7-2 and TRBJ1-4, with 8 nucleotides matching TRBD1. CDR1 is SGHTA, CDR2 FQGNSA, per germline. This CDR3 spans 14 amino acids. V gave up 4 bases and J gave up 5 bases; unmatched junction bases: 3. The CDR3 bases are TGTGCCAGCAGCTGGACAGGGCTAAATGAAAAACTGTTTTTT. Protein: CASSWTGLNEKLFF. Variable domain in full (rest from reference TRBV7-2 and TRBJ1-4): GAGVSQSPSNKVTEKGKDVELRCDPISGHTALYWYRQSLGQGLEFLIYFQGNSAPDKSGLPSDRFSAERTGGSVSTLTIQRTQQEDSAVYLCASSWTGLNEKLFFGSGTQLSVL.